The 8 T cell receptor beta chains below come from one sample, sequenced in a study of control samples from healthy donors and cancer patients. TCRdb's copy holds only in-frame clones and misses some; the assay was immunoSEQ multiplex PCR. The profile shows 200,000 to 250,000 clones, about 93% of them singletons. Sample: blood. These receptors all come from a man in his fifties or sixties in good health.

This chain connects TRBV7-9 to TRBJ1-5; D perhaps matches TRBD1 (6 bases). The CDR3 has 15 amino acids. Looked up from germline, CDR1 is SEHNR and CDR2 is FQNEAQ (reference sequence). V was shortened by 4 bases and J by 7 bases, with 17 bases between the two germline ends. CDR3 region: CASSSGSGAHQPQHF. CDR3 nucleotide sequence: TGTGCCAGCAGCTCCGGCTCAGGGGCCCACCAGCCCCAGCATTTT.

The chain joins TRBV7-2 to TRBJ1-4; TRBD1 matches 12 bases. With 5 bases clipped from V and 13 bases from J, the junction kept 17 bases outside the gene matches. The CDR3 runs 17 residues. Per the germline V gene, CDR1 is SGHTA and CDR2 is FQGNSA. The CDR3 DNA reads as TGTGCCAGCAGCAGCTTAGACCTCGGGACAGGGGGCATTCGACTGTTTTTT. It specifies CASSSLDLGTGGIRLFF.

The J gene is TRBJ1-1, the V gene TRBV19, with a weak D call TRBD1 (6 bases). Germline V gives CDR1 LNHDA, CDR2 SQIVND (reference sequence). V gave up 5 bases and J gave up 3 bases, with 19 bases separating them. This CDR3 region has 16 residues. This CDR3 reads CASSLNRVREDTEAFF. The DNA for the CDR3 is TGTGCCAGTAGTCTCAACAGGGTAAGGGAGGACACTGAAGCTTTCTTT.

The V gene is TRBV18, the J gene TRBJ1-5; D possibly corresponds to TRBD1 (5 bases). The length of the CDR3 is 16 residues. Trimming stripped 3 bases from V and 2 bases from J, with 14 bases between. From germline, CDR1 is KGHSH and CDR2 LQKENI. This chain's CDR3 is CASSPTGPGGNQPQHF. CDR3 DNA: TGTGCCAGCTCACCCACAGGCCCGGGAGGCAATCAGCCCCAGCATTTT.

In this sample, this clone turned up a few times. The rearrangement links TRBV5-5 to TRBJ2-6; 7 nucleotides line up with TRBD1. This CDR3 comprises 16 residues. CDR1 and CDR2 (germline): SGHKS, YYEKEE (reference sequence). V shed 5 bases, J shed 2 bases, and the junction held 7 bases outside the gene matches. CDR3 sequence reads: CASSRQGSAGANVLTF. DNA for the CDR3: TGTGCCAGCAGTAGACAGGGAAGCGCTGGGGCCAACGTCCTGACTTTC.

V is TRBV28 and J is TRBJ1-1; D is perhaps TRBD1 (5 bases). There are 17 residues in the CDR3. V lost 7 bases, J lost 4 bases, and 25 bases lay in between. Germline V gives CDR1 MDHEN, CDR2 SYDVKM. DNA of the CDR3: TGTGCCAGCACCCCCCCCGGGACCTTCCCTCGGGGCACTGAAGCTTTCTTT. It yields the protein CASTPPGTFPRGTEAFF. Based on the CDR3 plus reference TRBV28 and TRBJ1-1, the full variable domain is DVKVTQSSRYLVKRTGEKVFLECVQDMDHENMFWYRQDPGLGLRLIYFSYDVKMKEKGDIPEGYSVSREKKERFSLILESASTNQTSMYLCASTPPGTFPRGTEAFFGQGTRLTVV.

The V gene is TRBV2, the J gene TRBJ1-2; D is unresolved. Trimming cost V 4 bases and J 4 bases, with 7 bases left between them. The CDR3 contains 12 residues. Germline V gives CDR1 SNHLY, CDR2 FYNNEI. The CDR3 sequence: CASSGEGYGYTF. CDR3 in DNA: TGTGCCAGCAGTGGGGAGGGCTATGGCTACACCTTC.

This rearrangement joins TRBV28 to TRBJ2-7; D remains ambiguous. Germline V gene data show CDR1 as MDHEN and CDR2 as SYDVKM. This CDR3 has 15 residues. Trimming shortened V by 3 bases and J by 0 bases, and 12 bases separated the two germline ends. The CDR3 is CASSFIGPDSYEQYF. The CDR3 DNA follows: TGTGCCAGCAGTTTCATCGGGCCTGACTCCTACGAGCAGTACTTC. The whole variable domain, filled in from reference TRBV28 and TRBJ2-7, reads DVKVTQSSRYLVKRTGEKVFLECVQDMDHENMFWYRQDPGLGLRLIYFSYDVKMKEKGDIPEGYSVSREKKERFSLILESASTNQTSMYLCASSFIGPDSYEQYFGPGTRLTVT.